These 30 T cell receptor beta chains were sequenced from one sample in a study of blood T cell repertoires in COVID-19. Data came from immunoSEQ multiplex PCR; TCRdb stores just in-frame clones and leaves some out. The table has more than 200,000 clones, about 88% seen once. The sample taken for sequencing was peripheral blood. Every receptor here comes from a woman in her thirties or forties who had recovered from COVID-19.

J is TRBJ2-3 and V is TRBV6-2 or TRBV6-3; D possibly corresponds to TRBD2 (6 bases). Trimming pared 6 bases from V and 2 bases from J, leaving 12 bases between. The CDR3 totals 14 residues. CDR1 MNHEY and CDR2 SVGEGT come from the germline V gene. The CDR3 DNA reads as TGTGCCAGCAGCCGGGGCGGGGTCACAGATACGCAGTATTTT. Residues: CASSRGGVTDTQYF.

The V and J genes are TRBV29-1 and TRBJ2-2, with 8 nucleotides matching TRBD1. The V gene end was trimmed by 4 bases and the J gene end by 5 bases; junction bases not matched to a gene: 6. The germline V gene encodes CDR1 SQVTM and CDR2 ANQGSEA. CDR3 length: 14 residues. In DNA form, the CDR3 reads TGCAGCGTTGTGTCGACAGGGGCGACCGGGGAGCTGTTTTTT. It encodes CSVVSTGATGELFF.

This chain joins TRBV20-1 and TRBJ2-1; D is uncertain. CDR3 size: 11 residues. Deletions cut 3 bases from V and 6 bases from J, with 6 bases between. Germline CDR1 reads DFQATT; CDR2 reads SNEGSKA (reference sequence). The CDR3 nucleotides are TGCAGTGCTAGGGTAGTCAATGAGCAGTTCTTC. This gives the protein CSARVVNEQFF.

This clone has only a few counts. The chain joins TRBV6-2 or TRBV6-3 to TRBJ2-4, with D hard to call. The CDR3 runs 15 residues. V lost 5 bases to trimming and J lost 0 bases, with 11 bases between them. Germline loops: CDR1 MNHEY, CDR2 SVGEGT. The CDR3 sequence: CASSQELLAKNIQYF. In DNA, the CDR3 is TGTGCCAGCAGTCAGGAATTATTAGCCAAAAACATTCAGTACTTC.

DNA for the CDR3: TGTGCCAGCAGCTACCGGACAGCTCAAGAGACCCAGTACTTC. This codes for CASSYRTAQETQYF. V usage is TRBV7-2 and J usage is TRBJ2-5; tentative D call: TRBD1 (6 bases). V was pared by 4 bases and J by 2 bases, with 11 bases between. The length of the CDR3 is 14 residues. The germline V gene has CDR1 SGHTA and CDR2 FQGNSA.

This chain joins TRBV28 and TRBJ2-5, with D maybe TRBD1 (7 bases). V was pared by 5 bases and J by 2 bases, with 27 bases between. CDR3 length equals 19 residues. The germline V gene has CDR1 MDHEN and CDR2 SYDVKM. In DNA, the CDR3 is TGTGCCAGCAGTCCGGCCCTTGGAGGGGGCGCGCGAGATCAAGAGACCCAGTACTTC. This gives the protein CASSPALGGGARDQETQYF. Full variable domain (missing parts from reference TRBV28 and TRBJ2-5): DVKVTQSSRYLVKRTGEKVFLECVQDMDHENMFWYRQDPGLGLRLIYFSYDVKMKEKGDIPEGYSVSREKKERFSLILESASTNQTSMYLCASSPALGGGARDQETQYFGPGTRLLVL.

This chain links TRBV6-2 or TRBV6-3 with TRBJ2-3, with 10 positions matching TRBD1. V lost 2 bases, J lost 5 bases, and 7 bases stayed unmatched. This CDR3 comprises 16 residues. Germline lookup yields CDR1 MNHEY and CDR2 SVGEGT. The CDR3 DNA reads as TGTGCCAGCAGTTACCATCGACAGGGGGCGGGAGATACGCAGTATTTT. This gives the protein CASSYHRQGAGDTQYF.

This chain joins TRBV4-3 and TRBJ2-7; TRBD2 agrees at 7 bases. This CDR3 region has 15 residues. Per germline, CDR1 LGHNA and CDR2 YSLEER. V dropped 0 bases and J dropped 2; count of bases not matched to a gene: 4. The CDR3 protein is CASSQEFRGAYEQYF. The DNA for the CDR3 is TGCGCCAGCAGCCAAGAGTTCCGGGGGGCCTACGAGCAGTACTTC.

The chain has TRBV7-2 and TRBJ2-1, with 12 bases matching TRBD2. The junction had 5 bases not matched to a gene; V was cut back by 5 bases and J by 9 bases. Germline CDR1 and CDR2: SGHTA and FQGNSA. This CDR3 contains 14 residues. CDR3 in amino acids: CASSRTSGNAEQFF. CDR3 sequence (DNA): TGTGCCAGCAGCCGGACTAGCGGGAATGCTGAGCAGTTCTTC.

This clone was seen a few times. The rearrangement joins TRBV6-4 to TRBJ2-3; D not resolved. Per germline, CDR1 MRHNA and CDR2 SNTAGT. Trimming stripped 5 bases from V and 2 bases from J, with 14 bases between. CDR3 size: 15 residues. The CDR3 DNA is TGTGCCAGCAGTCACAACCACAGAGACACAGATACGCAGTATTTT. This translates into CASSHNHRDTDTQYF.

This chain connects TRBV19 to TRBJ2-5; TRBD1 agrees at 8 bases. The V segment lost 8 bases and the J segment 5 bases; nucleotides outside the gene matches: 7. The CDR3 consists of 13 residues. Germline CDR1 LNHDA, CDR2 SQIVND (reference sequence). CDR3 DNA: TGTGCCAGTGCTCAGGGGGCCGGGGAGACCCAGTACTTC. Protein product: CASAQGAGETQYF.

The gene calls are TRBV12-3 or TRBV12-4 and TRBJ2-7; D is unclear. The CDR3 is 12 amino acids. Trimming left V 5 bases short and J 4 bases short, with 9 bases between. The CDR3 coding sequence is TGTGCCAGCAGTCCCGACACGTACGAGCAGTACTTC. This gives the protein CASSPDTYEQYF.

This chain joins TRBV4-3 and TRBJ1-2; 9 positions agree with TRBD1. The trim removed 6 bases at V and 4 bases at J, leaving 3 bases unmatched. The CDR3 covers 13 residues. The germline gives CDR1 LGHNA, CDR2 YSLEER. The CDR3 bases are TGCGCCAGCAGTCCGGGACAGGGCTATGGCTACACCTTC. This gives the protein CASSPGQGYGYTF.

This chain links TRBV19 with TRBJ2-7, with a tentative D call TRBD1 (6 bases). This CDR3 contains 15 residues. With 0 bases removed from V and 5 bases from J, the gap between germline ends came to 14 bases. From germline, CDR1 is LNHDA and CDR2 SQIVND (reference sequence). The CDR3 DNA is TGTGCCAGTAGTATAGATTTTGGGGGCCTGGACGAGCAGTACTTC. Its protein product is CASSIDFGGLDEQYF.

The genes are TRBV30 and TRBJ1-3; 8 nucleotides match TRBD1. The trim removed 8 bases at V and 1 base at J, leaving 7 bases unmatched. Germline lookup yields CDR1 GTSNPN and CDR2 SVGIG (reference sequence). This CDR3 region has 14 residues. CDR3 protein: CATDRAGSGNTIYF. As DNA, the CDR3 is TGTGCCACGGACAGGGCGGGATCTGGAAACACCATATATTTT. Full variable domain (missing parts from reference TRBV30 and TRBJ1-3): SQTIHQWPATLVQPVGSPLSLECTVEGTSNPNLYWYRQAAGRGLQLLFYSVGIGQISSEVPQNLSASRPQDRQFILSSKKLLLSDSGFYLCATDRAGSGNTIYFGEGSWLTVV.

For this clone: Distinct nucleotide sequences in the sample also encode this CDR3. The chain uses TRBV9 and TRBJ1-4; D remains unclear. Deletions cut 4 bases from V and 0 bases from J, with 10 bases between. Germline CDR1 reads SGDLS; CDR2 reads YYNGEE. This CDR3 region has 15 residues. The CDR3 here is CASSPLGATNEKLFF. DNA of the CDR3: TGTGCCAGCAGCCCCTTGGGAGCAACTAATGAAAAACTGTTTTTT.

J is TRBJ2-3 and V is TRBV29-1; D not certain. The ends were cut back, 6 bases at V and 8 bases at J, with 9 bases in the middle. Germline values: CDR1 SQVTM, CDR2 ANQGSEA. The CDR3 has 10 residues. The CDR3 region has the DNA TGCAGCGTCCAACTTACTACGCAGTATTTT. This translates into CSVQLTTQYF.

With respect to this clone: Mismatch with germline at one junction end may stem from a read error. The chain recombines TRBV5-1 with TRBJ2-7; perhaps TRBD2 as D (5 bases). The germline V gene encodes CDR1 SGHRS and CDR2 YFSETQ. CDR3 length: 16 amino acids. The CDR3 sequence: CASSLIPGIPSNEQYF. The CDR3 DNA reads TGCGCCAGCAGCTTGATACCCGGGATCCCCTCCAACGAGCAGTACTTC.

The V call is TRBV11-3, the J call TRBJ2-5, with D maybe TRBD2 (5 bases). V gave up 3 bases and J gave up 5 bases, with 16 bases separating them. The germline gives CDR1 SGHNT, CDR2 YENEEA. The CDR3 contains 15 residues. In nucleotides, the CDR3 is TGTGCCAGCAGCTTGGAGGCTCGGGCGTTGGAGACCCAGTACTTC. Protein: CASSLEARALETQYF. The full variable domain, rest sourced from reference TRBV11-3 and TRBJ2-5, is EAGVVQSPRYKIIEKKQPVAFWCNPISGHNTLYWYLQNLGQGPELLIRYENEEAVDDSQLPKDRFSAERLKGVDSTLKIQPAELGDSAVYLCASSLEARALETQYFGPGTRLLVL.

J is TRBJ1-5 and V is TRBV24-1; D may be TRBD1 (5 bases). The germline V and J ends were trimmed by 2 bases and 4 bases, with 14 bases remaining between them. Germline loops: CDR1 KGHDR, CDR2 SFDVKD. The CDR3 has 16 amino acids. The chain's CDR3 is CATSDSVWGVNQPQHF. CDR3 nucleotide sequence: TGTGCCACCAGTGATTCGGTGTGGGGGGTTAATCAGCCCCAGCATTTT.

This clone was detected only once. This chain connects TRBV19 to TRBJ2-5; no definite D call. Germline CDR1 and CDR2: LNHDA and SQIVND (reference sequence). The CDR3 has 12 residues. V dropped 6 bases and J dropped 5 bases, with 10 bases sitting between them. The CDR3 sequence is CASSMRWETQYF. The CDR3 nucleotides are TGTGCCAGTAGCATGCGGTGGGAGACCCAGTACTTC. Supplemented by reference TRBV19 and TRBJ2-5, the full variable domain reads DGGITQSPKYLFRKEGQNVTLSCEQNLNHDAMYWYRQDPGQGLRLIYYSQIVNDFQKGDIAEGYSVSREKKESFPLTVTSAQKNPTAFYLCASSMRWETQYFGPGTRLLVL.

The rearrangement links TRBV9 to TRBJ2-7; D gene ambiguous. The germline V gene encodes CDR1 SGDLS and CDR2 YYNGEE. V dropped 3 bases and J dropped 1 base, with 8 bases sitting between them. This CDR3 contains 13 residues. CDR3 DNA: TGTGCCAGCAGCGAGAGCCCTTCCTACGAGCAGTACTTC. Translated: CASSESPSYEQYF.

The rearrangement uses TRBV7-2 and TRBJ2-3; D remains unclear. CDR1 SGHTA and CDR2 FQGNSA come from the germline V gene. The CDR3 consists of 14 residues. The V end was cut by 3 bases, the J end by 1 base, with 8 bases between. CDR3 in amino acids: CASSLGLGTDTQYF. DNA of the CDR3: TGTGCCAGCAGCTTGGGCCTGGGCACAGATACGCAGTATTTT.

The rearrangement links TRBV6-2 or TRBV6-3 to TRBJ2-4, with 8 bases aligning to TRBD1. Germline CDR1 is MNHEY and CDR2 is SVGEGT. The CDR3 length is 16 residues. V lost 0 bases and J lost 8; bases outside the gene matches: 9. CDR3 in amino acids: CASSYSYRGAQDIQYF. CDR3 DNA: TGTGCCAGCAGTTACTCTTACAGGGGGGCCCAGGACATTCAGTACTTC.

V gene TRBV28 combines with J gene TRBJ1-6, with 8 bases that match TRBD1. V lost 6 bases and J lost 5; bases outside the gene matches: 6. The CDR3 is made up of 15 amino acids. Germline V gives CDR1 MDHEN, CDR2 SYDVKM. CDR3: CASRSPTGDNSPLHF. The CDR3 nucleotides read TGTGCCAGCAGATCCCCGACAGGGGATAATTCACCCCTCCACTTT.

This clone was recorded a few times. The chain uses TRBV6-2 or TRBV6-3 and TRBJ2-7, with TRBD2 identical over 10 bases. CDR1 is MNHEY, CDR2 SVGEGT, per germline. This CDR3 is 16 amino acids long. J gave up 3 bases and V 4 bases, and 9 bases lay outside the gene matches. CDR3 region: CASSLGLALLNYEQYF. CDR3 nucleotide sequence: TGTGCCAGCAGTTTGGGACTAGCGCTACTAAACTACGAGCAGTACTTC.

The chain employs TRBV4-1 and TRBJ1-5; D is uncertain. V gave up 6 bases and J gave up 11 bases, with 20 bases separating them. In germline, CDR1 is MGHRA, CDR2 YSYEKL. The CDR3 runs 14 residues. CDR3 amino acids: CASSLDGVLGTQHF. In DNA form, the CDR3 reads TGCGCCAGCAGTCTGGATGGGGTCCTCGGGACCCAGCATTTT.

The chain links TRBV25-1 to TRBJ1-5, with D hard to call. Trimming cost V 3 bases and J 5 bases, with 8 bases left between them. Germline V CDR1 and CDR2: MGHDK, SYGVNS. The CDR3 consists of 13 residues. The CDR3 nucleotides read TGTGCCAGCAGTGATTACGGGGATCAGCCCCAGCATTTT. Translated, it gives CASSDYGDQPQHF. Full variable domain (missing parts from reference TRBV25-1 and TRBJ1-5): EADIYQTPRYLVIGTGKKITLECSQTMGHDKMYWYQQDPGMELHLIHYSYGVNSTEKGDLSSESTVSRIRTEHFPLTLESARPSHTSQYLCASSDYGDQPQHFGDGTRLSIL.

This chain links TRBV7-9 with TRBJ2-5; D remains unclear. CDR3 length equals 13 residues. The germline gives CDR1 SEHNR, CDR2 FQNEAQ (reference sequence). The V and J ends lost 2 bases and 5 bases respectively, with 9 bases between them. DNA of the CDR3: TGTGCCAGCAGCTTAAACAGCCTGGAGACCCAGTACTTC. This sequence encodes CASSLNSLETQYF.

The chain combines TRBV13 with TRBJ2-1, with TRBD2 matching 8 bases. CDR3 length: 15 amino acids. The ends lost 3 bases at V and 8 bases at J; junction bases unmatched: 9. The germline V gene encodes CDR1 PRHDT and CDR2 FYEKMQ (reference sequence). DNA for the CDR3: TGTGCCAGCAGCTTCCGGACTAGCATTGGGCATGAGCAGTTCTTC. The encoded protein is CASSFRTSIGHEQFF.